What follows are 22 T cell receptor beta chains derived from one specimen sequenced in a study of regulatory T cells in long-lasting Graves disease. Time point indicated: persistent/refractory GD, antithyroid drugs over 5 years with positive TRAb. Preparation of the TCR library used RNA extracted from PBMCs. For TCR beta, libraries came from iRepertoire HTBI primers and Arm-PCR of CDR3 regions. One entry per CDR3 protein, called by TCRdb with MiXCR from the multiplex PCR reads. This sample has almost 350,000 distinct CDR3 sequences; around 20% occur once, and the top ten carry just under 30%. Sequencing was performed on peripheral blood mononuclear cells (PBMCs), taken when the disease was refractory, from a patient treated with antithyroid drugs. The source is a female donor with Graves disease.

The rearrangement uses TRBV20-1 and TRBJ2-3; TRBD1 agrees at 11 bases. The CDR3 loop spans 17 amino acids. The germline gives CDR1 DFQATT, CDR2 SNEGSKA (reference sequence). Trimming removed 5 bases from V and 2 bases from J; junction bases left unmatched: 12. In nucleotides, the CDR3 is TGCAGTGCTCCCACGGGTGGACAGGGGGCCCCCACAGATACGCAGTATTTT. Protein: CSAPTGGQGAPTDTQYF.

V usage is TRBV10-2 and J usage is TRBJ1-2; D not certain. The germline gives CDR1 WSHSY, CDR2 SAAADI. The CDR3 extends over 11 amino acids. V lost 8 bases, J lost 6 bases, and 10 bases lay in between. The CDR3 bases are TGCGCCAGCCAGACCGCAGATGGCTACACCTTC. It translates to CASQTADGYTF.

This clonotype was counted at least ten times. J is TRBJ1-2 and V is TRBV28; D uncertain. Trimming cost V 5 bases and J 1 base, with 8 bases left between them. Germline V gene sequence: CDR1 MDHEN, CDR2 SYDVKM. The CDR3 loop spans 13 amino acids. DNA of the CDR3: TGTGCCAGCAGTGGGTGGGGTAACTATGGCTACACCTTC. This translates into CASSGWGNYGYTF.

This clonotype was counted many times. The CDR3 nucleotides are TGTGCCAGCACCCCCGAGAGCAATCAGCCCCAGCATTTT. This encodes CASTPESNQPQHF. The chain is built from TRBV11-2 and TRBJ1-5; D not certain. V dropped 7 bases and J dropped 1 base, with 8 bases sitting between them. CDR1 and CDR2 (germline): SGHAT, FQNNGV. The CDR3 has 13 amino acids.

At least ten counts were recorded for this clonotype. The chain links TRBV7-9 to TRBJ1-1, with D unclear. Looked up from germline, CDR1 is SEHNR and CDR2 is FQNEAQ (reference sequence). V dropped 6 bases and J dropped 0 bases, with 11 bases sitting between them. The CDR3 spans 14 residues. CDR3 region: CASSFRVMNTEAFF. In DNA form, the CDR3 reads TGTGCCAGCAGTTTTAGAGTCATGAACACTGAAGCTTTCTTT.

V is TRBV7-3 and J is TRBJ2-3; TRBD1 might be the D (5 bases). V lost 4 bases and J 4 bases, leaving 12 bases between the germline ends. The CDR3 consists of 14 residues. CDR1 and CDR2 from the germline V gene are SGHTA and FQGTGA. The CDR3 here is CASSYGPGPDTQYF. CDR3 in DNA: TGTGCCAGCAGCTACGGCCCAGGGCCAGATACGCAGTATTTT.

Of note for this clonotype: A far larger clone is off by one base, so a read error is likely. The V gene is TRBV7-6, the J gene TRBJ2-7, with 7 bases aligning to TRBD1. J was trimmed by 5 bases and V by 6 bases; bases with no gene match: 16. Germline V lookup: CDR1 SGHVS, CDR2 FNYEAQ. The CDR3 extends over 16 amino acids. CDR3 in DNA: TGTGCCAGCAGTTTCCCTCCGATAGGGGGCATAAACGAGCAGTACTTC. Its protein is CASSFPPIGGINEQYF. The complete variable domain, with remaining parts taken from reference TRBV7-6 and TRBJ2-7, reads GAGVSQSPRYKVTKRGQDVALRCDPISGHVSLYWYRQALGQGPEFLTYFNYEAQQDKSGLPNDRFSAERPEGSISTLTIQRTEQRDSAMYRCASSFPPIGGINEQYFGPGTRLTVT.

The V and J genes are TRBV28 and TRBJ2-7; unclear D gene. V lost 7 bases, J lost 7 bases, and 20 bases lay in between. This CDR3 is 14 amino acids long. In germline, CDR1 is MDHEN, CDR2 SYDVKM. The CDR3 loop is CASTPPLGSGEQYF. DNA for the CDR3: TGTGCCAGCACCCCGCCTCTGGGGTCCGGGGAGCAGTACTTC.

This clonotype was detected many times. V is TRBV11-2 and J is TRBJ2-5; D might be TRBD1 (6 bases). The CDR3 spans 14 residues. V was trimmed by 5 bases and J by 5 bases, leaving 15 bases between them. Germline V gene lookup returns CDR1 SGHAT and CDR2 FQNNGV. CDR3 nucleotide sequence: TGTGCCAGCAGCGATTACAGGGCAGGGGAGACCCAGTACTTC. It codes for CASSDYRAGETQYF. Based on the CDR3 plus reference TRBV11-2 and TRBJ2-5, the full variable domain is EAGVAQSPRYKIIEKRQSVAFWCNPISGHATLYWYQQILGQGPKLLIQFQNNGVVDDSQLPKDRFSAERLKGVDSTLKIQPAKLEDSAVYLCASSDYRAGETQYFGPGTRLLVL.

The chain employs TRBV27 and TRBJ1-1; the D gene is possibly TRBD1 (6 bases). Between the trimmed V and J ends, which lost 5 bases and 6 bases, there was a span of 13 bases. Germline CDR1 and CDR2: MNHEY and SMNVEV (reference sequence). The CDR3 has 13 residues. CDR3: CASSPQGGAEAFF. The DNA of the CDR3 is TGTGCCAGCAGTCCACAGGGTGGGGCTGAAGCTTTCTTT.

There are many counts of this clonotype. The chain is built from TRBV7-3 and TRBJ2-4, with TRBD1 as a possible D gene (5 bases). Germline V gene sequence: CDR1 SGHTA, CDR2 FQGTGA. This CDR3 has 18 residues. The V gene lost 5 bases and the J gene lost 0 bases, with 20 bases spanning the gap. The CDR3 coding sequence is TGTGCCAGCAGCCTTGCCCCACCTGCGACAGCAGCCAAAAACATTCAGTACTTC. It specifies CASSLAPPATAAKNIQYF.

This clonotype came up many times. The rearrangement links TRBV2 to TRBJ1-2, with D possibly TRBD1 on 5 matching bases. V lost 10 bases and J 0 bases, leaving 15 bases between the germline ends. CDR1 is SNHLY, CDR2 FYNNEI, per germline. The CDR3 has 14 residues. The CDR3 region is CATPRQGANYGYTF. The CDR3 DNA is TGTGCCACCCCTCGGCAGGGAGCTAACTATGGCTACACCTTC.

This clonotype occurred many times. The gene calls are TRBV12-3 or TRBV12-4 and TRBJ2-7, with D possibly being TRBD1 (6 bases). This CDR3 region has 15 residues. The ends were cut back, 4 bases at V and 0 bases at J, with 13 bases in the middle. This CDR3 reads CASSSRGQSSYEQYF. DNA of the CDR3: TGTGCCAGCAGTTCCAGGGGTCAAAGCTCCTACGAGCAGTACTTC.

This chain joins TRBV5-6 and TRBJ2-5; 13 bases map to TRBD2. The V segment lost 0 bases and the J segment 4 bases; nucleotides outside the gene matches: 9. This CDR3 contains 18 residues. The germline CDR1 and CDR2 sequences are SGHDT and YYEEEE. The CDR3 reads CASSLALGLAGFGETQYF. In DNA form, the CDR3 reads TGTGCCAGCAGCTTGGCCCTGGGACTAGCGGGGTTTGGAGAGACCCAGTACTTC.

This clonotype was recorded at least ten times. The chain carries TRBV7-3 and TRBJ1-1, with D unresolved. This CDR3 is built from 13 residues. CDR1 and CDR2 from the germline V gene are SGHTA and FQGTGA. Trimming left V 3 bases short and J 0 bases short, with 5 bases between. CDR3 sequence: CASSLSMNTEAFF. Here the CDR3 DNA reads TGTGCCAGCAGCTTGTCCATGAACACTGAAGCTTTCTTT.

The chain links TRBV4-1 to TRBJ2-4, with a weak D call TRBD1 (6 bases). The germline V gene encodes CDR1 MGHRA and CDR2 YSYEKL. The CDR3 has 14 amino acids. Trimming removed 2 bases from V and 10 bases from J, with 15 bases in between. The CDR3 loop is CASSQPEQGRIQYF. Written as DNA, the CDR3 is TGCGCCAGCAGCCAACCCGAACAGGGCCGGATTCAGTACTTC.

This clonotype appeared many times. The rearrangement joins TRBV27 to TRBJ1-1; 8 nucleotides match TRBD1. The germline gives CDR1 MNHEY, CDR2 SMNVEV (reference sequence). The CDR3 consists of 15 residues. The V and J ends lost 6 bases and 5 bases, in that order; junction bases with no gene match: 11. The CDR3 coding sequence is TGTGCCAGCAGATCTTTGCAGGGGGCGCGTACTGAAGCTTTCTTT. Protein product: CASRSLQGARTEAFF.

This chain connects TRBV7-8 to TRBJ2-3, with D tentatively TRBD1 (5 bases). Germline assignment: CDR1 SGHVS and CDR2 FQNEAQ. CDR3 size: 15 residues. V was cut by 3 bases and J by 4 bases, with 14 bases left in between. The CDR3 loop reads CASSFGRVRSDTQYF. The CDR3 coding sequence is TGTGCCAGCAGCTTCGGCAGGGTGCGTTCAGATACGCAGTATTTT.

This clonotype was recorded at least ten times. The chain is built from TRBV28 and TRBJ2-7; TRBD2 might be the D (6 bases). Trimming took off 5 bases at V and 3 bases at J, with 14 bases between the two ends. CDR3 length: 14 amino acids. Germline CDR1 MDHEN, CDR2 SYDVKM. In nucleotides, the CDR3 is TGTGCCAGCAGTCGGCGGGGCCGGGACTACGAGCAGTACTTC. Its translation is CASSRRGRDYEQYF.

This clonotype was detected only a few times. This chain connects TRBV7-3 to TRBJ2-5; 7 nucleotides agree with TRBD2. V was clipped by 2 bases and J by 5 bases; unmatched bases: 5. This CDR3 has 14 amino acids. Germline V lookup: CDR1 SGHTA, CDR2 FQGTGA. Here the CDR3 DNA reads TGTGCCAGCAGCTTAGCGGGAGACTGGGAGACCCAGTACTTC. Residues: CASSLAGDWETQYF. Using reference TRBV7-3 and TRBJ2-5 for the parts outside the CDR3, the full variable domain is GAGVSQTPSNKVTEKGKYVELRCDPISGHTALYWYRQSLGQGPEFLIYFQGTGAADDSGLPNDRFFAVRPEGSVSTLKIQRTERGDSAVYLCASSLAGDWETQYFGPGTRLLVL.

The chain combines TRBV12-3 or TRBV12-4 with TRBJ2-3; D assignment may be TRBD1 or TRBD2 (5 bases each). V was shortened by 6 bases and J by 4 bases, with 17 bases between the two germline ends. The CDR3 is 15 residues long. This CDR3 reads CASSRPQGRADTQYF. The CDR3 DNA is TGTGCCAGCAGCCGCCCTCAGGGACGCGCAGATACGCAGTATTTT.

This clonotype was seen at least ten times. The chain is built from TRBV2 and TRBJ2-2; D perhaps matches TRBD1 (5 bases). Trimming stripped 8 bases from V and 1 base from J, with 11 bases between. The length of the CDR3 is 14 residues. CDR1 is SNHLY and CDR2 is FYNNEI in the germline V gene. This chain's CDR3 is CASAKGWNTGELFF. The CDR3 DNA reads TGTGCCAGCGCGAAGGGGTGGAACACCGGGGAGCTGTTTTTT.